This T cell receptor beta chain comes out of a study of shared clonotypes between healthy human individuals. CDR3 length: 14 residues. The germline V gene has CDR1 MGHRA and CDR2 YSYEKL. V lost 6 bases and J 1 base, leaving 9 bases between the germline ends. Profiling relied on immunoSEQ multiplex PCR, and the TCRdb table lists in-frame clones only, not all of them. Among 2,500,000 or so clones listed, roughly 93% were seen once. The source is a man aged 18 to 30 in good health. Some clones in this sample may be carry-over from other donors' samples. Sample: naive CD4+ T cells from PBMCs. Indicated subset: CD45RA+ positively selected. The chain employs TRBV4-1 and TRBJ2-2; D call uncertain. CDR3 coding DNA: TGCGCCAGCAGGGCTATCAGGAACACCGGGGAGCTGTTTTTT. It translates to CASRAIRNTGELFF.